The 12 T cell receptor beta chains below were found in one sample sequenced in a study of blood T cell repertoires in COVID-19. Data came from immunoSEQ multiplex PCR; TCRdb stores just in-frame clones and leaves some out. There are just over 250,000 clones in the sample; around nine tenths occur only once, and more than 8.5% lies in the top ten. Sequenced input: peripheral blood. The source is a woman in her 70s with COVID-19, enrolled during active disease.

J is TRBJ1-2 and V is TRBV18; 12 bases are shared with TRBD1. CDR1 KGHSH and CDR2 LQKENI come from the germline V gene. CDR3 length: 14 residues. With V trimmed by 6 bases and J by 8 bases, 7 bases remained unmatched. Here the CDR3 reads CASSRGTGGSGYTF. CDR3 DNA sequence: TGTGCCAGCTCCCGAGGGACAGGGGGCTCCGGCTACACCTTC. Supplemented by reference TRBV18 and TRBJ1-2, the full variable domain reads NAGVMQNPRHLVRRRGQEARLRCSPMKGHSHVYWYRQLPEEGLKFMVYLQKENIIDESGMPKERFSAEFPKEGPSILRIQQVVRGDSAAYFCASSRGTGGSGYTFGSGTRLTVV.

The chain combines TRBV3-1 (or the pseudogene TRBV3-2) with TRBJ2-5; D not certain. This CDR3 contains 12 residues. Trimming took off 6 bases at V and 5 bases at J, with 10 bases between the two ends. Germline V CDR1 and CDR2: LGHDT, YNNKEL (reference sequence). CDR3: CASRPGGETQYF. The CDR3 region has the DNA TGTGCCAGCAGACCAGGTGGGGAGACCCAGTACTTC.

This chain uses TRBV24-1 with TRBJ2-1; 7 nucleotides line up with TRBD2. This CDR3 has 13 amino acids. V lost 7 bases and J lost 9; bases outside the gene matches: 8. From germline, CDR1 is KGHDR and CDR2 SFDVKD. The CDR3 DNA sequence: TGTGCCACCAGGGGAGGGCCGGGTAGTGAGCAGTTCTTC. This encodes CATRGGPGSEQFF.

The rearrangement uses TRBV19 and TRBJ2-7; the match to TRBD2 covers 8 bases. Trimming at V came to 4 bases and at J to 6 bases, leaving 17 bases not matched to a gene. The CDR3 is made up of 17 amino acids. The germline V gene has CDR1 LNHDA and CDR2 SQIVND (reference sequence). This CDR3 is CASSTRRGVAGWSEQYF. Here the CDR3 DNA reads TGTGCCAGTAGTACCCGACGGGGGGTAGCGGGATGGAGCGAGCAGTACTTC. Full variable domain (outside the CDR3, taken from reference TRBV19 and TRBJ2-7): DGGITQSPKYLFRKEGQNVTLSCEQNLNHDAMYWYRQDPGQGLRLIYYSQIVNDFQKGDIAEGYSVSREKKESFPLTVTSAQKNPTAFYLCASSTRRGVAGWSEQYFGPGTRLTVT.

This chain uses TRBV2 with TRBJ2-7; TRBD2 agrees at 7 bases. The CDR3 runs 11 residues. J lost 9 bases, V lost 7 bases, and 6 bases had no gene match. Germline loops: CDR1 SNHLY, CDR2 FYNNEI. The CDR3 bases are TGTGCCAGCACCTCCTCTAGCGGGCAGTACTTC. This gives the protein CASTSSSGQYF.

The J gene is TRBJ2-7, the V gene TRBV2, with a possible D match to TRBD1 (6 bases). V was trimmed by 7 bases and J by 4 bases, leaving 20 bases between them. Germline V gene data show CDR1 as SNHLY and CDR2 as FYNNEI. The CDR3 sequence is 15 residues long. CDR3 sequence: CASTKTLGRGYEQYF. The CDR3 DNA reads TGTGCCAGCACTAAAACGCTGGGCAGGGGTTACGAGCAGTACTTC.

V and J are TRBV7-2 and TRBJ1-2; 7 nucleotides align to TRBD1. This CDR3 is built from 14 residues. Per germline, CDR1 SGHTA and CDR2 FQGNSA. J gave up 5 bases and V 5 bases, and 8 bases lay outside the gene matches. Here the CDR3 reads CASSRGQEQYGYTF. CDR3 nucleotides: TGTGCCAGCAGCCGCGGACAGGAACAATATGGCTACACCTTC.

V usage is TRBV20-1 and J usage is TRBJ1-2; 9 nucleotides match TRBD1. V trimming: 3 bases; J trimming: 0 bases; junction bases outside the gene matches: 8. CDR1 is DFQATT and CDR2 is SNEGSKA in the germline V gene (reference sequence). This CDR3 is 16 amino acids long. The CDR3 DNA is TGCAGTGCTAGTCTCTCGGGACAGGGTTCTAACTATGGCTACACCTTC. This gives the protein CSASLSGQGSNYGYTF.

The genes are TRBV6-6 and TRBJ2-1; possibly TRBD2 for D (5 bases). The CDR3 covers 13 residues. The V gene's germline CDR1 is MNHNY and CDR2 SVGAGI (reference sequence). V lost 7 bases to trimming and J lost 9 bases, with 16 bases between them. The CDR3 nucleotides are TGTGCCAGCACAGCCGGGGTCCTAGGTGAGCAGTTCTTC. It specifies CASTAGVLGEQFF.

This clone showed up just a few times. The chain is built from TRBV29-1 and TRBJ1-2; D gene unclear. CDR1 and CDR2 from the germline V gene are SQVTM and ANQGSEA. The CDR3 is 15 amino acids. Trimming left V 0 bases short and J 4 bases short, with 15 bases between. The CDR3 here is CSVEDLIGSGYGYTF. The CDR3, as DNA: TGCAGCGTTGAAGATCTGATAGGAAGCGGCTATGGCTACACCTTC.

The rearrangement joins TRBV19 to TRBJ2-1, with TRBD2 matching 14 bases. The CDR3 totals 17 residues. The germline V gene has CDR1 LNHDA and CDR2 SQIVND (reference sequence). V was pared by 7 bases and J by 7 bases, with 12 bases of the junction left unmatched. The CDR3, as DNA: TGTGCCAGTACCCTCAGGTGGGGACTAGCGGGAGTAAATGAGCAGTTCTTC. It yields the protein CASTLRWGLAGVNEQFF.

This clone has ten or more counts. The chain has TRBV6-1 and TRBJ1-6, with D unclear. Germline values: CDR1 MNHNS, CDR2 SASEGT. The CDR3 is 15 amino acids. Trimming took 3 bases from V and 0 from J, leaving 6 bases between them. DNA of the CDR3: TGTGCCAGCAGTGATAAGAGCTCCTATAATTCACCCCTCCACTTT. Translating gives CASSDKSSYNSPLHF.